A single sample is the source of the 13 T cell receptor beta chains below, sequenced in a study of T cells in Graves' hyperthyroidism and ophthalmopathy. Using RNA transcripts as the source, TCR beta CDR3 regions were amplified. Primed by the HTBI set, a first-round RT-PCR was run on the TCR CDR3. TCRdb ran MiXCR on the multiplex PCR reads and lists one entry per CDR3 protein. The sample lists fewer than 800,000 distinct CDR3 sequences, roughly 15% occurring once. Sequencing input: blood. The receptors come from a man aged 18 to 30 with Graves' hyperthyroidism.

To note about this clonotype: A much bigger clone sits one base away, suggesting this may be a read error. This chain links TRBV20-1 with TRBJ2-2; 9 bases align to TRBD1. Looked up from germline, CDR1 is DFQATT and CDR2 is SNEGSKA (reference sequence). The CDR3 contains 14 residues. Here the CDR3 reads CSAQQGAATRELFF. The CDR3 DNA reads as TGCAGTGCTCAACAGGGGGCGGCCACCAGGGAGCTGTTTTTT.

The CDR3 nucleotides read TGTGCCAGCACCTGGGGGTCGCGGACGGCCTACGAGCAGTACTTC. Its protein product is CASTWGSRTAYEQYF. The V call is TRBV7-9, the J call TRBJ2-7, with D tentatively TRBD1 or TRBD2 (5 bases each). V lost 7 bases and J 2 bases, leaving 18 bases between the germline ends. Germline CDR1 and CDR2: SEHNR and FQNEAQ (reference sequence). The length of the CDR3 is 15 residues.

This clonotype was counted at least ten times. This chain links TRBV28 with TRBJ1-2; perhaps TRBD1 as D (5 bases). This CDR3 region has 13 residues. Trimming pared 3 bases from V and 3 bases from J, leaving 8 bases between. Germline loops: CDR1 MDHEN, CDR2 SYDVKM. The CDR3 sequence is CASSFGGDYGYTF. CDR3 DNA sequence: TGTGCCAGCAGTTTCGGGGGGGACTATGGCTACACCTTC.

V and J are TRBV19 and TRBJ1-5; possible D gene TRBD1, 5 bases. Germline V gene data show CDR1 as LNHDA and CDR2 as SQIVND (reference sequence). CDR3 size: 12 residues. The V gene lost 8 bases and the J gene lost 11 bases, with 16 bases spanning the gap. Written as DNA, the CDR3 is TGTGCCAGTTGGGACCCGAGATCGGCCCAGCATTTT. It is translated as CASWDPRSAQHF.

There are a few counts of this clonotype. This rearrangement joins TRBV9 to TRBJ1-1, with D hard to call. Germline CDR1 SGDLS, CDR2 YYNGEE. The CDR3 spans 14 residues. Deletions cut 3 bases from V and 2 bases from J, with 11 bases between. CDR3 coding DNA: TGTGCCAGCAGCGCACTGGACGTCAACACTGAAGCTTTCTTT. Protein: CASSALDVNTEAFF.

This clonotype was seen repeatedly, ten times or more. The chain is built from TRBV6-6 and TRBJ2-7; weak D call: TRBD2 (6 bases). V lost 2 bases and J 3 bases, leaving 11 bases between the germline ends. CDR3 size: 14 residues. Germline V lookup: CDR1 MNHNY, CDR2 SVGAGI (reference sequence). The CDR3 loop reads CASSYQRADYEQYF. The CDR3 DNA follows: TGTGCCAGCAGTTACCAGCGGGCGGACTACGAGCAGTACTTC.

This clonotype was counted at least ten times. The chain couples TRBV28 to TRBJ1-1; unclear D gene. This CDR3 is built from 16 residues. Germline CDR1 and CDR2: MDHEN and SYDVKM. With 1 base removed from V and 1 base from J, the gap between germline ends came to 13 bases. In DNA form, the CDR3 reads TGTGCCAGCAGTTTATTAGGCCAGGCCAAGAACACTGAAGCTTTCTTT. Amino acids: CASSLLGQAKNTEAFF.

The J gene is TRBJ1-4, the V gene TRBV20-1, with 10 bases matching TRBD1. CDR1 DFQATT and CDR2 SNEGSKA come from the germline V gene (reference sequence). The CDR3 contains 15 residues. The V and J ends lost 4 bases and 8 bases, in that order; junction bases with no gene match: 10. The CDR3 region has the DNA TGCAGTGCTACGAAAGACAGGGGGCGATGGGAAAAACTGTTTTTT. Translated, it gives CSATKDRGRWEKLFF.

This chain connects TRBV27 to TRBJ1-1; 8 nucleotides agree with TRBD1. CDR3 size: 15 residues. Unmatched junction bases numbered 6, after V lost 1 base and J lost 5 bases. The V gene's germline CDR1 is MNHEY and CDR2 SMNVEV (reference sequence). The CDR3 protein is CASSLLTGVGTEAFF. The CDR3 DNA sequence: TGTGCCAGCAGTTTATTGACAGGGGTAGGAACTGAAGCTTTCTTT.

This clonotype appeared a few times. In DNA, the CDR3 is TGTGCCAGTAGTATAGACCCCGGGACAGGGTGGACAGATACGCAGTATTTT. It codes for CASSIDPGTGWTDTQYF. This chain uses TRBV19 with TRBJ2-3; 9 bases agree with TRBD1. Germline V gene data show CDR1 as LNHDA and CDR2 as SQIVND (reference sequence). The CDR3 sequence is 17 residues long. V was clipped by 0 bases and J by 3 bases; unmatched bases: 7. The whole variable domain, remainder taken from reference TRBV19 and TRBJ2-3, is DGGITQSPKYLFRKEGQNVTLSCEQNLNHDAMYWYRQDPGQGLRLIYYSQIVNDFQKGDIAEGYSVSREKKESFPLTVTSAQKNPTAFYLCASSIDPGTGWTDTQYFGPGTRLTVL.

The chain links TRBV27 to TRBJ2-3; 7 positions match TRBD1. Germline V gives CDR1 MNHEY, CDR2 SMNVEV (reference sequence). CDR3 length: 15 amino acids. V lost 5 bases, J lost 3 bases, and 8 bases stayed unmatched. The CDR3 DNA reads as TGTGCCAGCAGTCTAAACAGGGGAAGGACAGATACGCAGTATTTT. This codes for CASSLNRGRTDTQYF.

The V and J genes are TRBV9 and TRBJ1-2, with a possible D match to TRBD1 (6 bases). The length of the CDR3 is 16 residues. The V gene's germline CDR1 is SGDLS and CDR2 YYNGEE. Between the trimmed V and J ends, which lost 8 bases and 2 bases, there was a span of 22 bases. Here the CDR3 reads CARSPGGPGLNYGYTF. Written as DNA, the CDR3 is TGTGCCAGAAGTCCCGGGGGGCCGGGGCTGAACTATGGCTACACCTTC.

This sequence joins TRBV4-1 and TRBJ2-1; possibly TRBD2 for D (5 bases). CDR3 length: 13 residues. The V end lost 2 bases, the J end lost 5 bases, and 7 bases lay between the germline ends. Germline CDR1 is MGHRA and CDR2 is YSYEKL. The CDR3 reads CASSQPGNNEQFF. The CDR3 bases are TGCGCCAGCAGCCAACCGGGAAACAATGAGCAGTTCTTC.